One sample yielded the 6 T cell receptor beta chains listed below, sequenced in a study of PD-1 blockade in classical Hodgkin lymphoma. Brentuximab vedotin exposure varied among the patients, all of whom had relapsed after autologous stem cell transplantation. Magnetic negative selection was used to purify CD4+ T cells from PBMCs that had been thawed. Only in-frame clones appear in the TCRdb table, and some are missing; sequencing was by immunoSEQ multiplex PCR. The data show 27,000 or so clones, around three quarters seen once. Sequenced here: CD4+ T cells from blood, sampled at baseline. These receptors were obtained from a human donor with classical Hodgkin lymphoma.

The chain recombines TRBV6-5 with TRBJ1-6; no clear D gene. In germline, CDR1 is MNHEY, CDR2 SVGAGI. This CDR3 contains 15 residues. The V gene lost 2 bases and the J gene lost 7 bases, with 12 bases spanning the gap. CDR3 coding DNA: TGTGCCAGCAGTTACGGAGGTCCTAGGAATTCACCCCTCCACTTT. Translating it yields CASSYGGPRNSPLHF.

This clone is a singleton in its sample. This rearrangement joins TRBV7-9 to TRBJ2-3, with 9 bases aligning to TRBD1. CDR3 length: 14 amino acids. The V gene's germline CDR1 is SEHNR and CDR2 FQNEAQ (reference sequence). V lost 3 bases, J lost 5 bases, and 3 bases stayed unmatched. The CDR3 is CASSFKDRGDTQYF. CDR3 nucleotide sequence: TGTGCCAGCAGCTTTAAGGACAGGGGAGATACGCAGTATTTT.

The CDR3 DNA follows: TGTGCCAGCAGCTCCTTAGGAGTGAACACTGAAGCTTTCTTT. Translating it yields CASSSLGVNTEAFF. V is TRBV5-6 and J is TRBJ1-1; D is unclear. The CDR3 sequence is 14 residues long. The V end lost 3 bases, the J end lost 0 bases, and 9 bases lay between the germline ends. Germline assignment: CDR1 SGHDT and CDR2 YYEEEE.

The CDR3 is CASSLVIVAGGENEQFF. CDR3 sequence (DNA): TGTGCCAGCAGCTTAGTTATTGTAGCGGGGGGTGAAAATGAGCAGTTCTTC. This rearrangement joins TRBV7-9 to TRBJ2-1; 10 positions match TRBD2. The CDR3 has 17 amino acids. Trimming cost V 1 base and J 7 bases; bases outside gene matches: 10. Germline CDR1 is SEHNR and CDR2 is FQNEAQ (reference sequence).

This clone was recorded only once. The rearrangement joins TRBV5-1 to TRBJ2-5; possible D gene TRBD1, 7 bases. In germline, CDR1 is SGHRS, CDR2 YFSETQ. This CDR3 comprises 17 residues. Trimming pared 4 bases from V and 5 bases from J, leaving 24 bases between. CDR3 sequence reads: CASSPLQGGTNGETQYF. Here the CDR3 DNA reads TGCGCCAGCAGCCCCCTGCAGGGGGGTACGAACGGGGAGACCCAGTACTTC. The whole variable domain, filled in from reference TRBV5-1 and TRBJ2-5, reads KAGVTQTPRYLIKTRGQQVTLSCSPISGHRSVSWYQQTPGQGLQFLFEYFSETQRNKGNFPGRFSGRQFSNSRSEMNVSTLELGDSALYLCASSPLQGGTNGETQYFGPGTRLLVL.

This clone was picked up a small number of times. The chain carries TRBV7-9 and TRBJ2-7; perhaps TRBD2 as D (5 bases). Between the trimmed V and J ends, which lost 4 bases and 2 bases, there was a span of 12 bases. Germline-derived CDR1 and CDR2 are SEHNR and FQNEAQ (reference sequence). The CDR3 is 14 residues long. The chain's CDR3 is CASSSRKGAYEQYF. The CDR3 DNA sequence: TGTGCCAGCAGCTCGAGAAAGGGAGCCTACGAGCAGTACTTC.